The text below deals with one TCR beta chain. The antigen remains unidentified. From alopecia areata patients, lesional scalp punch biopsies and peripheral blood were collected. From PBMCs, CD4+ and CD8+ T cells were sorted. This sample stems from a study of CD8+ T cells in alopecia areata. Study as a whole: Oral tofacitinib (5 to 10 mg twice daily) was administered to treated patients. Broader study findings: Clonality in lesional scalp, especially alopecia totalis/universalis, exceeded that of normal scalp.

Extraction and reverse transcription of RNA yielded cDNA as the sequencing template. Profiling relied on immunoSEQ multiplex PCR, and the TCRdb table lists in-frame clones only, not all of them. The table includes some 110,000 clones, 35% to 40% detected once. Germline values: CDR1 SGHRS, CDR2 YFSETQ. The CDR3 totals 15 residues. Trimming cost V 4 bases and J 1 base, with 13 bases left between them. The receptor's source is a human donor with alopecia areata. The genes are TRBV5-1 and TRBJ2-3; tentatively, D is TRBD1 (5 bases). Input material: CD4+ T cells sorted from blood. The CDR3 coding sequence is TGCGCCAGCAGCCAAAATGTACAGGGCACAGATACGCAGTATTTT. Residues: CASSQNVQGTDTQYF.